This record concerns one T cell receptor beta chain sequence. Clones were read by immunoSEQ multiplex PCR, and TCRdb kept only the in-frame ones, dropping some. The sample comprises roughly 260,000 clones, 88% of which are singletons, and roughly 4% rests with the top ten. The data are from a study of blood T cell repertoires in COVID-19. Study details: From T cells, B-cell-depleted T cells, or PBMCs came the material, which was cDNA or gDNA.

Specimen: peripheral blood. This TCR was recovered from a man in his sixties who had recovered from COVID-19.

In nucleotides, the CDR3 is TGCGCCAGCAGCTTGGAAGGGACTAGCGCTCTCGGCTCCTACAATGAGCAGTTCTTC. It translates to CASSLEGTSALGSYNEQFF. The chain uses TRBV5-1 and TRBJ2-1; 10 bases map to TRBD2. This CDR3 is built from 19 residues. Germline loops: CDR1 SGHRS, CDR2 YFSETQ. Germline trimming cut 0 bases from V and 0 bases from J; bases unmatched to any gene: 9.